This passage covers 24 T cell receptor beta chains from one sample sequenced in a study of shared clonotypes between healthy human individuals. Assay used: immunoSEQ multiplex PCR; TCRdb lists only in-frame clones, some missing. The data contain under 1,100,000 clones, about 75% of them seen just once; the ten biggest clones take up 1.4% to 1.5%. The sequencing sample was made of memory CD4+ T cells sorted from blood. Sample subset: CD45RA-negative fraction. These receptor sequences come from a man aged 18 to 30 in good health.

The chain joins TRBV2 to TRBJ2-2; D remains unclear. This CDR3 spans 13 amino acids. Between the trimmed V and J ends, which lost 8 bases and 4 bases, there was a span of 11 bases. CDR1 is SNHLY and CDR2 is FYNNEI in the germline V gene. The CDR3 is CASEARTTGELFF. CDR3 nucleotide sequence: TGTGCCAGCGAAGCTAGGACCACCGGGGAGCTGTTTTTT. The complete variable domain, with remaining parts taken from reference TRBV2 and TRBJ2-2, reads EPEVTQTPSHQVTQMGQEVILRCVPISNHLYFYWYRQILGQKVEFLVSFYNNEISEKSEIFDDQFSVERPDGSNFTLKIRSTKLEDSAMYFCASEARTTGELFFGEGSRLTVL.

This clone was seen more than once but under ten times. The J gene is TRBJ2-7, the V gene TRBV6-6; D gene ambiguous. CDR1 and CDR2 from the germline V gene are MNHNY and SVGAGI (reference sequence). Trimming took off 6 bases at V and 1 base at J, with 13 bases between the two ends. CDR3 length: 14 residues. CDR3 coding DNA: TGTGCCAGCAGCTCCTCCTCCGGATCCTACGAGCAGTACTTC. It yields the protein CASSSSSGSYEQYF.

This rearrangement joins TRBV19 to TRBJ2-5; D gene uncertain. Trimming removed 3 bases from V and 7 bases from J, with 9 bases in between. The CDR3 runs to 12 residues. CDR1 LNHDA and CDR2 SQIVND come from the germline V gene (reference sequence). CDR3 region: CASSIASGTQYF. The CDR3 DNA reads as TGTGCCAGTAGTATTGCCTCTGGGACCCAGTACTTC.

The chain carries TRBV5-8 and TRBJ2-7, with 10 bases aligning to TRBD1. Trimming took 3 bases from V and 4 from J; bases not matched to a gene: 7. The CDR3 is 15 amino acids. CDR1 is SGHTS, CDR2 YDEGEE, per germline. The CDR3 sequence: CASSSGRDRGYEQYF. The CDR3 nucleotides are TGTGCCAGCAGCTCCGGACGGGACAGGGGTTACGAGCAGTACTTC.

This sequence joins TRBV9 and TRBJ2-7; D gene ambiguous. Trimming stripped 0 bases from V and 2 bases from J, with 9 bases between. The length of the CDR3 is 14 residues. The germline CDR1 and CDR2 sequences are SGDLS and YYNGEE. The DNA for the CDR3 is TGTGCCAGCAGCGTAGGGTCCGCGGCCTACGAGCAGTACTTC. Protein sequence: CASSVGSAAYEQYF.

This clone was seen a single time. This chain joins TRBV5-1 and TRBJ2-5; the match to TRBD2 covers 13 bases. Per the germline V gene, CDR1 is SGHRS and CDR2 is YFSETQ. V lost 5 bases and J lost 4; bases outside the gene matches: 11. CDR3 length equals 17 residues. Here the CDR3 DNA reads TGCGCCAGCAGTCCCATCCCGGGACTAGCGGGATTAGAGACCCAGTACTTC. This codes for CASSPIPGLAGLETQYF.

The CDR3 coding sequence is TGTGCCTGGATGGGCCTGAGGGGTGGCTACACCTTC. Encoded protein: CAWMGLRGGYTF. The chain joins TRBV30 to TRBJ1-2, with D possibly matching TRBD1 (5 bases). V lost 4 bases and J 7 bases, leaving 13 bases between the germline ends. The germline gives CDR1 GTSNPN, CDR2 SVGIG (reference sequence). The CDR3 consists of 12 residues.

V is TRBV10-1 and J is TRBJ1-5; unclear D gene. The CDR3 has 14 residues. Trimming left V 6 bases short and J 0 bases short, with 9 bases between. Germline V lookup: CDR1 WNHNN, CDR2 SYGVQD (reference sequence). The CDR3 nucleotides read TGCGCCAGCAGAGATGGCCCTAGCAATCAGCCCCAGCATTTT. Translating it yields CASRDGPSNQPQHF.

The J gene is TRBJ2-7, the V gene TRBV7-9, with 11 bases lining up with TRBD2. This CDR3 contains 18 residues. The V segment lost 5 bases and the J segment 0 bases; nucleotides outside the gene matches: 12. Germline loops: CDR1 SEHNR, CDR2 FQNEAQ (reference sequence). In nucleotides, the CDR3 is TGTGCCAGCAGCCCGGTCAGACTAGCGGGACCAGCCTCCTACGAGCAGTACTTC. Its protein is CASSPVRLAGPASYEQYF.

The chain combines TRBV7-2 with TRBJ2-1; 8 bases align to TRBD2. V lost 5 bases, J lost 10 bases, and 10 bases stayed unmatched. Germline V lookup: CDR1 SGHTA, CDR2 FQGNSA. The CDR3 runs 14 residues. The CDR3 protein is CASSQSRGGQEQFF. The CDR3, as DNA: TGTGCCAGCAGCCAAAGTCGCGGGGGGCAAGAGCAGTTCTTC.

This clone was seen many times. The chain employs TRBV6-5 and TRBJ2-1; 12 bases match TRBD2. After removal of 6 bases from V and 6 bases from J, the junction contained 6 bases not matched to a gene. The CDR3 runs 15 residues. Germline assignment: CDR1 MNHEY and CDR2 SVGAGI. This CDR3 is CASSLAGGLSNEQFF. The CDR3 bases are TGTGCCAGCAGCCTAGCGGGGGGGTTGTCCAATGAGCAGTTCTTC.

In its sample, this clone was seen once. Other DNA sequences of this sample code for an identical CDR3. The V and J genes are TRBV5-1 and TRBJ2-7; no clear D. Trimming left V 0 bases short and J 3 bases short, with 7 bases between. The CDR3 is 13 residues long. Germline CDR1 is SGHRS and CDR2 is YFSETQ. CDR3 sequence: CASSLGPDYEQYF. CDR3 nucleotide sequence: TGCGCCAGCAGCTTGGGACCTGACTACGAGCAGTACTTC.

This clone has only a few counts. The chain is built from TRBV7-8 and TRBJ1-1; D gene ambiguous. V was shortened by 2 bases and J by 1 base, with 5 bases between the two germline ends. The CDR3 totals 13 residues. Per the germline V gene, CDR1 is SGHVS and CDR2 is FQNEAQ. CDR3 in DNA: TGTGCCAGCAGCTTAATGAAGAACACTGAAGCTTTCTTT. This encodes CASSLMKNTEAFF.

This clone was counted a single time. V gene TRBV7-2 combines with J gene TRBJ1-3; D unresolved. V was shortened by 1 base and J by 5 bases, with 12 bases between the two germline ends. Germline-derived CDR1 and CDR2 are SGHTA and FQGNSA. The CDR3 totals 15 residues. CDR3 bases: TGTGCCAGCAGCTTAGTACCCGGAAATCGAAACACCATATATTTT. This codes for CASSLVPGNRNTIYF.

The rearrangement uses TRBV7-9 and TRBJ2-3, with a tentative D call TRBD2 (5 bases). From germline, CDR1 is SEHNR and CDR2 FQNEAQ (reference sequence). There are 14 residues in the CDR3. With 5 bases removed from V and 0 bases from J, the gap between germline ends came to 9 bases. The CDR3 is CASSGGLSTDTQYF. CDR3 DNA sequence: TGTGCCAGCAGCGGAGGACTTAGCACAGATACGCAGTATTTT.

This clone was observed a few times. The rearrangement uses TRBV18 and TRBJ2-1; the D gene could be TRBD1 or TRBD2 (6 bases each). Germline loops: CDR1 KGHSH, CDR2 LQKENI. The V end lost 2 bases, the J end lost 7 bases, and 12 bases lay between the germline ends. This CDR3 is 14 amino acids long. As DNA, the CDR3 is TGTGCCAGCTCACCATTACAAGGGGGGAATGAGCAGTTCTTC. It yields the protein CASSPLQGGNEQFF.

This rearrangement joins TRBV11-2 to TRBJ2-3, with 7 bases lining up with TRBD2. This CDR3 contains 13 residues. The V gene's germline CDR1 is SGHAT and CDR2 FQNNGV. With 7 bases clipped from V and 5 bases from J, the junction kept 6 bases outside the gene matches. The CDR3 DNA follows: TGTGCCAGCACCCGGGAGGCCAGAGATACGCAGTATTTT. This translates into CASTREARDTQYF.

The V gene is TRBV30, the J gene TRBJ2-7; D gene ambiguous. The V end was cut by 3 bases, the J end by 8 bases, with 17 bases between. From germline, CDR1 is GTSNPN and CDR2 SVGIG (reference sequence). The CDR3 loop spans 13 amino acids. The CDR3 sequence is CAWRKTLSQQQYF. CDR3 DNA: TGTGCCTGGAGGAAAACCCTCAGCCAACAGCAGTACTTC.

On this clone itself: Other DNA sequences in this specimen translate into the identical CDR3. This chain links TRBV28 with TRBJ2-3; 9 nucleotides match TRBD1. Germline loops: CDR1 MDHEN, CDR2 SYDVKM. Germline trimming cut 6 bases from V and 3 bases from J; bases unmatched to any gene: 7. The CDR3 runs to 15 residues. The CDR3 loop is CASSLSGQGTDTQYF. The CDR3 DNA reads TGTGCCAGCAGCCTGTCGGGACAGGGTACAGATACGCAGTATTTT.

This clone occurred once. The chain is built from TRBV6-1 and TRBJ1-5; no clear D. V lost 1 base and J 9 bases, leaving 16 bases between the germline ends. This CDR3 contains 15 residues. CDR1 is MNHNS, CDR2 SASEGT, per germline. The CDR3 DNA is TGTGCCAGCAGTGAAGTTACCAAAGCAATTAGGCCCCAGCATTTT. Its protein is CASSEVTKAIRPQHF.

A note on this clone: Other nucleotide sequences from this sample produce the same CDR3. The rearrangement joins TRBV2 to TRBJ1-1, with TRBD1 as a possible D gene (5 bases). The germline CDR1 and CDR2 sequences are SNHLY and FYNNEI. Trimming took off 4 bases at V and 4 bases at J, with 10 bases between the two ends. This CDR3 contains 13 residues. CDR3 DNA sequence: TGTGCCAGCAGTGGTCAGGGAGGCACTGAAGCTTTCTTT. Encoded protein: CASSGQGGTEAFF.

The rearrangement links TRBV27 to TRBJ2-2, with 10 bases aligning to TRBD1. The J segment lost 6 bases and the V segment lost 2 bases, leaving 9 bases of the junction unmatched. This CDR3 is 17 amino acids long. Germline CDR1 is MNHEY and CDR2 is SMNVEV (reference sequence). The CDR3 reads CASSLRQGAIVSGELFF. The CDR3 DNA sequence: TGTGCCAGCAGTTTAAGACAGGGGGCGATTGTGTCCGGGGAGCTGTTTTTT.

J is TRBJ2-7 and V is TRBV5-1, with TRBD1 matching 12 bases. Germline V CDR1 and CDR2: SGHRS, YFSETQ. CDR3 length equals 15 residues. V was clipped by 5 bases and J by 2 bases; unmatched bases: 5. CDR3 sequence reads: CASRLGTGGAYEQYF. The CDR3 DNA reads as TGCGCCAGCAGACTGGGGACAGGGGGCGCCTACGAGCAGTACTTC.

The chain has TRBV4-2 and TRBJ1-1; D perhaps matches TRBD1 (6 bases). Germline CDR1 LGHNA, CDR2 YNFKEQ. V shed 2 bases and J shed 3 bases, with 16 bases lying between them. CDR3 length: 16 residues. The CDR3 DNA follows: TGTGCCAGCAGCCAAAGTGGGGGCCGAGGTTACACTGAAGCTTTCTTT. Translated, it gives CASSQSGGRGYTEAFF.